The 9 T cell receptor beta chains presented below share a single source sample, sequenced in a study of T cells after yellow fever vaccination. Each CDR3 protein is one row after TCRdb ran MiXCR on the 5' RACE reads. Among some 400,000 distinct CDR3 sequences listed, around a sixth were seen once. This specimen was PBMCs, taken before the yellow fever booster vaccination. The receptors were gathered from a man aged 18 to 30 who received the YFV17D yellow fever vaccine.

The CDR3 DNA sequence: TGTGCCAGCAGCCTGATGGCTAGCAGGGATACGCAGTATTTT. Encoded protein: CASSLMASRDTQYF. This sequence joins TRBV7-2 and TRBJ2-3, with D possibly matching TRBD2 (5 bases). Germline values: CDR1 SGHTA, CDR2 FQGNSA. Between the trimmed V and J ends, which lost 5 bases and 6 bases, there was a span of 15 bases. CDR3 length: 14 amino acids.

In this sample, this clonotype turned up many times. The chain combines TRBV3-1 with TRBJ2-7; D may correspond to TRBD1 or TRBD2 (5 bases each). This CDR3 is built from 13 residues. Germline loops: CDR1 LGHDT, CDR2 YNNKEL (reference sequence). V was shortened by 2 bases and J by 8 bases, with 13 bases between the two germline ends. The DNA for the CDR3 is TGTGCCAGCAGCCAATTCCTGGGGGTTCAGCAGTACTTC. Translating it yields CASSQFLGVQQYF.

V usage is TRBV20-1 and J usage is TRBJ2-7; unclear D gene. Germline V gives CDR1 DFQATT, CDR2 SNEGSKA (reference sequence). The CDR3 contains 11 residues. Trimming took off 5 bases at V and 3 bases at J, with 8 bases between the two ends. CDR3 nucleotides: TGCAGTGCTTTCAACAACTACGAGCAGTACTTC. It specifies CSAFNNYEQYF.

The table lists this clonotype with many counts. Here the CDR3 DNA reads TGCAGTGCTCCCCGGCGGGGAGGCACAGATACGCAGTATTTT. Its translation: CSAPRRGGTDTQYF. The chain has TRBV20-1 and TRBJ2-3, with a possible D match to TRBD2 (6 bases). CDR1 is DFQATT, CDR2 SNEGSKA, per germline (reference sequence). The germline V and J ends were trimmed by 5 bases and 1 base, with 13 bases remaining between them. The CDR3 is 14 residues long.

The chain joins TRBV4-3 to TRBJ2-3; weak D call: TRBD1 (5 bases). CDR3 size: 16 residues. The germline V and J ends were trimmed by 3 bases and 6 bases, with 19 bases remaining between them. The V gene's germline CDR1 is LGHNA and CDR2 YSLEER. CDR3 amino acids: CASSQGLTDRSDTQYF. The CDR3 bases are TGCGCCAGCAGCCAGGGATTGACAGATCGGTCGGATACGCAGTATTTT.

The J gene is TRBJ1-4, the V gene TRBV29-1; TRBD1 matches at 7 bases. J lost 4 bases, V lost 7 bases, and 6 bases had no gene match. This CDR3 spans 13 amino acids. Germline-derived CDR1 and CDR2 are SQVTM and ANQGSEA. The CDR3 DNA is TGCAGCGCAGCCGGGACAGTTAATGAAAAACTGTTTTTT. This gives the protein CSAAGTVNEKLFF.

This clonotype occurred a few times. CDR3 in amino acids: CASSGTGANVLTF. The CDR3 coding sequence is TGTGCCAGCTCTGGGACAGGGGCCAACGTCCTGACTTTC. The rearrangement joins TRBV2 to TRBJ2-6; possible D gene TRBD1, 6 bases. V shed 8 bases and J shed 4 bases, with 9 bases lying between them. CDR3 size: 13 residues. Germline V CDR1 and CDR2: SNHLY, FYNNEI.

In nucleotides, the CDR3 is TGTGCCAGCAGTACTAGGGCGACAGATACGCAGTATTTT. Protein sequence: CASSTRATDTQYF. The rearrangement links TRBV27 to TRBJ2-3; TRBD2 is a possible D gene (5 bases). V lost 5 bases to trimming and J lost 3 bases, with 9 bases between them. Germline assignment: CDR1 MNHEY and CDR2 SMNVEV (reference sequence). The CDR3 covers 13 residues.

The V call is TRBV20-1, the J call TRBJ2-3, with TRBD1 as a possible D gene (6 bases). Per the germline V gene, CDR1 is DFQATT and CDR2 is SNEGSKA (reference sequence). Trimming stripped 3 bases from V and 7 bases from J, with 17 bases between. CDR3 length: 14 residues. CDR3 sequence: CSASRAQGLNTQYF. The DNA of the CDR3 is TGCAGTGCTAGCCGGGCACAGGGATTGAATACGCAGTATTTT.